A selection of T cell receptor beta chains follows, all from one sample in a study of blood T cell repertoires in COVID-19. Only in-frame clones appear in the TCRdb table, and some are missing; sequencing was by immunoSEQ multiplex PCR. The sample lists more than 65,000 clones, about three quarters occurring once. Sample: peripheral blood. Every receptor here comes from a woman of 80 years or more with active or convalescent COVID-19. Each CDR3 is given with its conserved first and last residue. A D gene is named only where the DNA matches it firmly. Rows may omit the clone size; those that give it use once, few, many or a size class.

D gene: -
V gene: TRBV29-1
J gene: TRBJ1-2
clone size: -
CDR3 protein: CSAGEDYGYTF
CDR3 DNA: TGCAGCGCAGGGGAGGACTATGGCTACACCTTC

D gene: TRBD1
V gene: TRBV28
J gene: TRBJ2-4
clone size: -
CDR3 protein: CASSKTGERNIQYF
CDR3 DNA: TGTGCCAGCAGTAAAACAGGGGAGCGAAACATTCAGTACTTC

D gene: TRBD1
V gene: TRBV19
J gene: TRBJ1-2
clone size: few
CDR3 protein: CASSVARDSLYGYTF
CDR3 DNA: TGTGCCAGTAGTGTGGCCCGGGACAGTCTCTATGGCTACACCTTC

D gene: -
V gene: TRBV15
J gene: TRBJ1-2
clone size: once
CDR3 protein: CATSRSTVGAWDGYTF
CDR3 DNA: TGTGCCACCAGCAGGTCAACCGTGGGGGCATGGGATGGCTACACCTTC

D gene: TRBD2
V gene: TRBV9
J gene: TRBJ2-1
clone size: -
CDR3 protein: CASGSGGAGEQFF
CDR3 DNA: TGTGCCAGCGGTAGCGGGGGGGCAGGTGAGCAGTTCTTC

D gene: -
V gene: TRBV5-1
J gene: TRBJ2-5
clone size: -
CDR3 protein: CASSSGQPQETQYF
CDR3 DNA: TGCGCCAGCAGCTCCGGACAGCCACAAGAGACCCAGTACTTC

D gene: -
V gene: TRBV18
J gene: TRBJ2-6
clone size: -
CDR3 protein: CASSPLGTGANVLTF
CDR3 DNA: TGTGCCAGCTCACCCCTCGGGACTGGGGCCAACGTCCTGACTTTC

D gene: TRBD1
V gene: TRBV27
J gene: TRBJ1-5
clone size: few
CDR3 protein: CASSFSFGTGGNQPQHF
CDR3 DNA: TGTGCCAGCAGTTTCTCCTTCGGGACAGGGGGTAATCAGCCCCAGCATTTT

D gene: -
V gene: TRBV4-3
J gene: TRBJ2-1
clone size: few
CDR3 protein: CASSQEQGNEQFF
CDR3 DNA: TGCGCCAGCAGCCAAGAACAGGGAAATGAGCAGTTCTTC

D gene: TRBD2
V gene: TRBV30
J gene: TRBJ2-1
clone size: -
CDR3 protein: CAWSKMGTSSPYNEQFF
CDR3 DNA: TGTGCCTGGAGTAAGATGGGGACTAGCTCCCCATACAATGAGCAGTTCTTC

D gene: TRBD2
V gene: TRBV3-1/TRBV3-2
J gene: TRBJ2-5
clone size: -
CDR3 protein: CASSLRTSQETQYF
CDR3 DNA: TGTGCCAGCAGCCTTCGGACTAGTCAAGAGACCCAGTACTTC

D gene: -
V gene: TRBV28
J gene: TRBJ2-7
clone size: -
CDR3 protein: CASSGIYEQYF
CDR3 DNA: TGTGCCAGCAGCGGGATTTACGAGCAGTACTTC

D gene: -
V gene: TRBV5-1
J gene: TRBJ1-1
clone size: few
CDR3 protein: CASSLAGGNTEAFF
CDR3 DNA: TGCGCCAGCAGCTTGGCCGGCGGGAACACTGAAGCTTTCTTT

D gene: TRBD1
V gene: TRBV6-5
J gene: TRBJ2-5
clone size: once
CDR3 protein: CASRTGLEVETQYF
CDR3 DNA: TGTGCCAGCAGGACAGGGTTAGAGGTGGAGACCCAGTACTTC

D gene: TRBD2
V gene: TRBV5-1
J gene: TRBJ2-2
clone size: many
CDR3 protein: CASSSVTSLNTGELFF
CDR3 DNA: TGCGCCAGCAGCTCAGTGACTAGCTTGAACACCGGGGAGCTGTTTTTT

D gene: -
V gene: TRBV7-2
J gene: TRBJ2-3
clone size: -
CDR3 protein: CASSLHWTAWDSTDTQYF
CDR3 DNA: TGTGCCAGCAGCTTACATTGGACAGCCTGGGATAGCACAGATACGCAGTATTTT

D gene: -
V gene: TRBV9
J gene: TRBJ1-6
clone size: -
CDR3 protein: CASSVTGSGSPLHF
CDR3 DNA: TGTGCCAGCAGCGTAACAGGGTCAGGCTCACCCCTCCACTTT

D gene: -
V gene: TRBV5-5
J gene: TRBJ1-1
clone size: -
CDR3 protein: CASTRGNINTEAFF
CDR3 DNA: TGTGCCAGCACCCGAGGCAACATAAACACTGAAGCTTTCTTT

D gene: -
V gene: TRBV28
J gene: TRBJ1-4
clone size: -
CDR3 protein: CASSLIGAGVGEKLFF
CDR3 DNA: TGTGCCAGCAGTTTAATTGGGGCAGGTGTCGGTGAAAAACTGTTTTTT

D gene: -
V gene: TRBV15
J gene: TRBJ1-6
clone size: -
CDR3 protein: CATSSGPPGAGGSPLHF
CDR3 DNA: TGTGCCACCAGCAGTGGACCCCCAGGGGCCGGTGGTTCACCCCTCCACTTT

D gene: -
V gene: TRBV7-2
J gene: TRBJ1-2
clone size: -
CDR3 protein: CASSLGTADGYTF
CDR3 DNA: TGTGCCAGCAGCTTAGGGACAGCGGATGGCTACACCTTC

D gene: TRBD1
V gene: TRBV28
J gene: TRBJ1-5
clone size: -
CDR3 protein: CASRKQGYQPQHF
CDR3 DNA: TGTGCCAGCAGGAAACAGGGGTATCAGCCCCAGCATTTT

D gene: -
V gene: TRBV6-1
J gene: TRBJ1-1
clone size: -
CDR3 protein: CASSEIRDWTEAFF
CDR3 DNA: TGTGCCAGCAGTGAAATACGGGACTGGACTGAAGCTTTCTTT

D gene: TRBD2
V gene: TRBV11-2
J gene: TRBJ2-5
clone size: -
CDR3 protein: CASSSPSGGSQETQYF
CDR3 DNA: TGTGCCAGCAGTTCTCCTAGCGGGGGCTCCCAAGAGACCCAGTACTTC

D gene: TRBD2
V gene: TRBV11-3
J gene: TRBJ2-2
clone size: -
CDR3 protein: CASSTGLAGGLNTGELFF
CDR3 DNA: TGTGCCAGCAGCACGGGACTAGCGGGGGGTTTGAACACCGGGGAGCTGTTTTTT

D gene: TRBD1
V gene: TRBV27
J gene: TRBJ1-1
clone size: -
CDR3 protein: CASRIQGKNTEAFF
CDR3 DNA: TGTGCCAGCAGGATACAGGGGAAGAACACTGAAGCTTTCTTT

D gene: -
V gene: TRBV7-2
J gene: TRBJ2-2
clone size: many
CDR3 protein: CASSLVGGQPTGELFF
CDR3 DNA: TGTGCCAGCAGCTTAGTGGGGGGACAGCCCACCGGGGAGCTGTTTTTT

D gene: TRBD1
V gene: TRBV7-8
J gene: TRBJ1-2
clone size: -
CDR3 protein: CASRDRAGYTF
CDR3 DNA: TGTGCCAGCAGGGACAGGGCGGGCTACACCTTC

D gene: -
V gene: TRBV3-1/TRBV3-2
J gene: TRBJ2-2
clone size: -
CDR3 protein: CASSQGLWNTGELFF
CDR3 DNA: TGTGCCAGCAGCCAAGGGCTCTGGAACACCGGGGAGCTGTTTTTT

D gene: -
V gene: TRBV6-5
J gene: TRBJ2-3
clone size: -
CDR3 protein: CASSYRGGGYTDTQYF
CDR3 DNA: TGTGCCAGCAGTTATAGGGGGGGTGGGTACACAGATACGCAGTATTTT

D gene: -
V gene: TRBV27
J gene: TRBJ1-2
clone size: -
CDR3 protein: CASSWGGNLYGYTF
CDR3 DNA: TGTGCCAGCAGTTGGGGAGGGAACCTCTATGGCTACACCTTC

D gene: TRBD1
V gene: TRBV6-6
J gene: TRBJ2-2
clone size: -
CDR3 protein: CASSAHGQGAEIERTGELFF
CDR3 DNA: TGTGCCAGCAGCGCTCACGGACAGGGAGCGGAAATAGAGCGCACCGGGGAGCTGTTTTTT

D gene: TRBD1
V gene: TRBV5-1
J gene: TRBJ1-1
clone size: -
CDR3 protein: CASSVTGERFGTFF
CDR3 DNA: TGCGCCAGCAGCGTGACAGGGGAGCGCTTCGGGACTTTCTTT

D gene: -
V gene: TRBV2
J gene: TRBJ2-5
clone size: -
CDR3 protein: CASNPGHLQETQYF
CDR3 DNA: TGTGCCAGCAACCCGGGACATCTTCAAGAGACCCAGTACTTC

D gene: -
V gene: TRBV30
J gene: TRBJ1-3
clone size: -
CDR3 protein: CAWNQRVGRISGNTIYF
CDR3 DNA: TGTGCCTGGAATCAGAGGGTTGGGCGGATCTCTGGAAACACCATATATTTT

D gene: -
V gene: TRBV15
J gene: TRBJ1-2
clone size: -
CDR3 protein: CATSRDLHGYTF
CDR3 DNA: TGTGCCACCAGCAGAGATCTCCATGGCTACACCTTC

D gene: -
V gene: TRBV5-1
J gene: TRBJ1-4
clone size: -
CDR3 protein: CASSFQGQAEKLFF
CDR3 DNA: TGCGCCAGCAGCTTTCAGGGGCAGGCTGAAAAACTGTTTTTT

D gene: TRBD1
V gene: TRBV4-1
J gene: TRBJ1-1
clone size: -
CDR3 protein: CASSQGARGTGGIEAFF
CDR3 DNA: TGCGCCAGCAGCCAAGGGGCCCGCGGGACAGGGGGCATTGAAGCTTTCTTT

D gene: -
V gene: TRBV12-3/TRBV12-4
J gene: TRBJ1-2
clone size: large
CDR3 protein: CASSPRSPVRYTF
CDR3 DNA: TGTGCCAGCAGTCCCAGGTCCCCTGTCCGCTACACCTTC

D gene: -
V gene: TRBV24-1
J gene: TRBJ1-1
clone size: -
CDR3 protein: CATSDFPRNTEAFF
CDR3 DNA: TGTGCCACCAGTGATTTTCCCAGGAACACTGAAGCTTTCTTT

D gene: TRBD1
V gene: TRBV10-3
J gene: TRBJ1-4
clone size: few
CDR3 protein: CAISDTGGREKLFF
CDR3 DNA: TGTGCCATCAGTGACACAGGGGGCCGTGAAAAACTGTTTTTT

D gene: -
V gene: TRBV28
J gene: TRBJ1-3
clone size: -
CDR3 protein: CASSSPDSGNTIYF
CDR3 DNA: TGTGCCAGCAGTTCCCCGGACAGCGGAAACACCATATATTTT

D gene: TRBD1
V gene: TRBV5-1
J gene: TRBJ1-4
clone size: -
CDR3 protein: CASSWTGIDNEKLFF
CDR3 DNA: TGCGCCAGCAGCTGGACAGGAATTGATAATGAAAAACTGTTTTTT

D gene: TRBD1
V gene: TRBV27
J gene: TRBJ2-7
clone size: -
CDR3 protein: CASSWDSLSYEQYF
CDR3 DNA: TGTGCCAGCAGTTGGGACAGCCTCTCCTACGAGCAGTACTTC